These 17 T cell receptor beta chains came from one sample sequenced in a study of vaccination and CD4 T cells after COVID-19. CD4+ T cells that had been cultured provided DNA sequenced with the Oncomine TCR Beta short-read assay. TCRdb re-derived calls from the PCR reads in MiXCR, one entry per CDR3 protein. The profile shows about 17,000 distinct CDR3 sequences, more than 50% of them singletons. Their antigens are not known. The treatment: roughly ten-day PBMC culture with coronavirus spike peptide pools or control peptides (ViraFEST assay). The sample was CD4+ T cells from blood, cultured in vitro. The receptors were gathered from a human donor who had recovered from COVID-19.

The V and J genes are TRBV7-2 and TRBJ2-2; D is perhaps TRBD2 (6 bases). The V end lost 2 bases, the J end lost 0 bases, and 10 bases lay between the germline ends. Germline V gene lookup returns CDR1 SGHTA and CDR2 FQGNSA. This CDR3 region has 16 residues. The CDR3 bases are TGTGCCAGCAGCTTATTCGGCGGGACGAACACCGGGGAGCTGTTTTTT. Translated, it gives CASSLFGGTNTGELFF.

The rearrangement joins TRBV11-2 to TRBJ2-7, with D possibly TRBD2 on 6 matching bases. Trimming took off 5 bases at V and 3 bases at J, with 20 bases between the two ends. The CDR3 runs to 16 residues. Per the germline V gene, CDR1 is SGHAT and CDR2 is FQNNGV. Written as DNA, the CDR3 is TGTGCCAGCAGCCCCTTCTCCGGGACTTTTGTCTACGAGCAGTACTTC. Protein sequence: CASSPFSGTFVYEQYF.

This clonotype has a handful of counts. This chain uses TRBV20-1 with TRBJ1-2; unclear D gene. The CDR3 contains 12 residues. Between the trimmed V and J ends, which lost 1 base and 0 bases, there was a span of 3 bases. Germline loops: CDR1 DFQATT, CDR2 SNEGSKA (reference sequence). The CDR3: CSARVANYGYTF. In nucleotides, the CDR3 is TGCAGTGCTAGAGTGGCTAACTATGGCTACACCTTC.

The genes are TRBV6-2 or TRBV6-3 and TRBJ2-3, with D tentatively TRBD2 (6 bases). Germline CDR1 MNHEY, CDR2 SVGEGT. CDR3 length equals 16 residues. Trimming cost V 3 bases and J 3 bases, with 16 bases left between them. CDR3 region: CASSYWSREWTDTQYF. In DNA form, the CDR3 reads TGTGCCAGCAGTTATTGGTCACGGGAGTGGACAGATACGCAGTATTTT.

This clonotype was detected a few times. This chain connects TRBV2 to TRBJ2-3; D uncertain. Trimming cost V 8 bases and J 2 bases, with 5 bases left between them. The CDR3 sequence is 11 residues long. Germline V lookup: CDR1 SNHLY, CDR2 FYNNEI. CDR3 in DNA: TGTGCCAGCGGATACACAGATACGCAGTATTTT. Encoded protein: CASGYTDTQYF. Drawing the rest from reference TRBV2 and TRBJ2-3, the complete variable domain is EPEVTQTPSHQVTQMGQEVILRCVPISNHLYFYWYRQILGQKVEFLVSFYNNEISEKSEIFDDQFSVERPDGSNFTLKIRSTKLEDSAMYFCASGYTDTQYFGPGTRLTVL.

About this clonotype: Germline is not matched at one junction end, which may reflect a read error. V and J are TRBV7-9 and TRBJ1-2; TRBD1 might be the D (6 bases). The CDR3 extends over 12 amino acids. The germline V gene encodes CDR1 SEHNR and CDR2 FQNEAQ (reference sequence). The CDR3 region has the DNA TGTGCCAGCAGCATAGGGACACCGCAGAAAGTATTC. Residues: CASSIGTPQKVF.

The table lists this clonotype with a count of one. V is TRBV11-3 and J is TRBJ1-1; 9 nucleotides align to TRBD1. The CDR3 runs to 15 residues. Germline assignment: CDR1 SGHNT and CDR2 YENEEA. J lost 1 base, V lost 5 bases, and 5 bases had no gene match. The CDR3 DNA reads TGTGCCAGCAGCACGGGACAGGGATCGAACACTGAAGCTTTCTTT. This translates into CASSTGQGSNTEAFF.

J is TRBJ2-1 and V is TRBV7-3; the D gene is possibly TRBD2 (6 bases). Per the germline V gene, CDR1 is SGHTA and CDR2 is FQGTGA. There are 16 residues in the CDR3. V dropped 2 bases and J dropped 0 bases, with 11 bases sitting between them. The CDR3 bases are TGTGCCAGCAGCTTAGACGGGGGTGCCTCCTACAATGAGCAGTTCTTC. As protein: CASSLDGGASYNEQFF.

The J gene is TRBJ1-1, the V gene TRBV6-5; D perhaps matches TRBD1 (5 bases). The CDR3 loop spans 15 amino acids. Germline V gives CDR1 MNHEY, CDR2 SVGAGI. Trimming took 0 bases from V and 6 from J, leaving 14 bases between them. The CDR3 spells CASSYSSRVRAEAFF. The CDR3, as DNA: TGTGCCAGCAGTTACTCGAGCAGGGTGAGGGCTGAAGCTTTCTTT.

This rearrangement joins TRBV6-5 to TRBJ2-5; D perhaps matches TRBD1 (6 bases). The germline CDR1 and CDR2 sequences are MNHEY and SVGAGI. V lost 2 bases to trimming and J lost 4 bases, with 14 bases between them. The CDR3 runs to 15 residues. The CDR3 DNA reads TGTGCCAGCAGTTACCCAACAGGGAACCGAGAGACCCAGTACTTC. Translation: CASSYPTGNRETQYF.

This clonotype was observed a few times. The chain combines TRBV7-2 with TRBJ2-7; D is ambiguous. Germline CDR1 reads SGHTA; CDR2 reads FQGNSA. The CDR3 is 17 amino acids. V was shortened by 2 bases and J by 0 bases, with 17 bases between the two germline ends. The CDR3 region is CASSLIQVGLSSYEQYF. The CDR3 nucleotides read TGTGCCAGCAGCTTAATCCAGGTGGGGTTAAGCTCCTACGAGCAGTACTTC.

This clonotype has a handful of counts. This chain joins TRBV6-1 and TRBJ1-2; no clear D gene. V lost 6 bases to trimming and J lost 5 bases, with 16 bases between them. CDR1 is MNHNS, CDR2 SASEGT, per germline. The CDR3 contains 14 residues. The CDR3 sequence is CASRETHDSYGYTF. DNA of the CDR3: TGTGCCAGCAGGGAGACCCATGATAGTTATGGCTACACCTTC.

This clonotype was observed a few times. The chain couples TRBV20-1 to TRBJ1-2; D is perhaps TRBD1 (5 bases). Between the trimmed V and J ends, which lost 6 bases and 7 bases, there was a span of 21 bases. Germline CDR1 is DFQATT and CDR2 is SNEGSKA (reference sequence). CDR3 length: 14 amino acids. This CDR3 is CSALEWGVLGGYTF. In nucleotides, the CDR3 is TGCAGTGCGCTCGAGTGGGGGGTGTTGGGTGGCTACACCTTC.

The chain has TRBV4-2 and TRBJ2-7; maybe TRBD2 (5 bases). Germline-derived CDR1 and CDR2 are LGHNA and YNFKEQ. The V gene lost 1 base and the J gene lost 3 bases, with 13 bases spanning the gap. This CDR3 contains 15 residues. DNA for the CDR3: TGTGCCAGCAGCCAAGGCCCAGCGGAATTCTACGAGCAGTACTTC. Amino acids: CASSQGPAEFYEQYF.

The chain employs TRBV14 and TRBJ2-3, with 14 nucleotides matching TRBD2. There are 16 residues in the CDR3. Germline values: CDR1 SGHDN, CDR2 FVKESK. V lost 5 bases and J lost 10; bases outside the gene matches: 11. CDR3 bases: TGTGCCAGCAGCTCTTACGGGACTAGCGGGAGTGAGGCGCAGTATTTT. Translated, it gives CASSSYGTSGSEAQYF.

This chain links TRBV6-1 with TRBJ2-7; TRBD1 agrees at 8 bases. Germline CDR1 and CDR2: MNHNS and SASEGT. The CDR3 length is 14 residues. The J segment lost 0 bases and the V segment lost 5 bases, leaving 3 bases of the junction unmatched. CDR3 loop: CASSLGTGSYEQYF. The DNA of the CDR3 is TGTGCCAGCAGTCTGGGGACAGGCTCCTACGAGCAGTACTTC.

The chain recombines TRBV7-9 with TRBJ1-1; the match to TRBD1 covers 11 bases. Per germline, CDR1 SEHNR and CDR2 FQNEAQ (reference sequence). V trimming: 4 bases; J trimming: 3 bases; junction bases outside the gene matches: 1. This CDR3 comprises 14 residues. CDR3 in amino acids: CASSSGQGDTEAFF. In DNA form, the CDR3 reads TGTGCCAGCAGCTCGGGACAGGGGGACACTGAAGCTTTCTTT.